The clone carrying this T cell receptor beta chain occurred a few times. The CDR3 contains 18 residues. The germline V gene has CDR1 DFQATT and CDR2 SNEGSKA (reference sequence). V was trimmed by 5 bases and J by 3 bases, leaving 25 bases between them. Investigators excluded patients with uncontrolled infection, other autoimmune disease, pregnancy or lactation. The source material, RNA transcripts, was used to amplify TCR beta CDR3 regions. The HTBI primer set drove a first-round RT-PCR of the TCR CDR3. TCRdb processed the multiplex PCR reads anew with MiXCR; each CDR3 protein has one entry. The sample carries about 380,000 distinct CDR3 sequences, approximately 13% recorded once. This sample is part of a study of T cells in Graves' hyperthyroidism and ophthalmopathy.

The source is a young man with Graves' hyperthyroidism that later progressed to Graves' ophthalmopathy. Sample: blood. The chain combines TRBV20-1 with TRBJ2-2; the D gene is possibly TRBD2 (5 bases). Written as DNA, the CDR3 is TGCAGTGCTCGTGCGAGGGAGCCTGATTATTCCCACACCGGGGAGCTGTTTTTT. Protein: CSARAREPDYSHTGELFF.